These 29 T cell receptor beta chains were all obtained from the same sample, sequenced in a study of T cell responses to AZD1222 COVID-19 vaccine. Repertoires were generated with immunoSEQ multiplex PCR, while TCRdb's copy carries only in-frame clones and drops some. The sample lists 50,000 to 55,000 clones, approximately 84% occurring once. Source: peripheral blood, taken on day 0 of AZD1222 vaccination. The receptors stem from an adult in good health.

The genes are TRBV19 and TRBJ2-7; 10 positions match TRBD2. The trim removed 3 bases at V and 6 bases at J, leaving 5 bases unmatched. Looked up from germline, CDR1 is LNHDA and CDR2 is SQIVND (reference sequence). The CDR3 contains 14 residues. The CDR3 DNA follows: TGTGCCAGTAGTATCGGGAGCGGGAGGGGCGAGCAGTACTTC. The encoded protein is CASSIGSGRGEQYF.

The CDR3 nucleotides read TGTGCCAGCAGCGTAACGACAGGGGTTAAAACTGGAAACACCATATATTTT. Amino acid sequence: CASSVTTGVKTGNTIYF. This chain links TRBV9 with TRBJ1-3, with TRBD1 matching over 8 bases. The germline gives CDR1 SGDLS, CDR2 YYNGEE. This CDR3 spans 17 amino acids. V was clipped by 1 base and J by 2 bases; unmatched bases: 8.

This chain links TRBV5-1 with TRBJ2-7, with 7 bases fitting TRBD1. With 4 bases clipped from V and 5 bases from J, the junction kept 9 bases outside the gene matches. The CDR3 has 14 residues. In germline, CDR1 is SGHRS, CDR2 YFSETQ. CDR3 sequence reads: CASSQMDRLDEQYF. The CDR3 DNA sequence: TGCGCCAGCAGCCAAATGGACAGGCTTGACGAGCAGTACTTC.

The chain couples TRBV19 to TRBJ2-3; 9 nucleotides agree with TRBD1. Germline CDR1 is LNHDA and CDR2 is SQIVND (reference sequence). V shed 5 bases, J shed 14 bases, and the junction held 11 bases outside the gene matches. This CDR3 comprises 13 residues. The CDR3 bases are TGTGCCAGTAGTGCCTCGGGACAGGGCCCTTCGTATTTT. Protein product: CASSASGQGPSYF.

The chain is built from TRBV11-3 and TRBJ2-1, with 12 positions matching TRBD2. The CDR3 totals 16 residues. Per the germline V gene, CDR1 is SGHNT and CDR2 is YENEEA. V shed 5 bases, J shed 7 bases, and the junction held 9 bases outside the gene matches. CDR3 in amino acids: CASSVGTSGWANEQFF. The CDR3 DNA follows: TGTGCCAGCAGCGTCGGGACTAGCGGGTGGGCGAATGAGCAGTTCTTC.

The CDR3 DNA sequence: TGTGCCAGCAGCTTAGATATAGCGGGAGAGGATGAGCAGTTCTTC. Its protein product is CASSLDIAGEDEQFF. The rearrangement joins TRBV7-3 to TRBJ2-1, with 9 bases matching TRBD2. Trimming cost V 2 bases and J 8 bases; bases outside gene matches: 7. Germline V gives CDR1 SGHTA, CDR2 FQGTGA. The CDR3 contains 15 residues. Based on the CDR3 plus reference TRBV7-3 and TRBJ2-1, the full variable domain is GAGVSQTPSNKVTEKGKYVELRCDPISGHTALYWYRQSLGQGPEFLIYFQGTGAADDSGLPNDRFFAVRPEGSVSTLKIQRTERGDSAVYLCASSLDIAGEDEQFFGPGTRLTVL.

The CDR3 is CASSPDSENTGELFF. The DNA of the CDR3 is TGCGCCAGCAGCCCAGACAGTGAGAACACCGGGGAGCTGTTTTTT. The rearrangement links TRBV5-1 to TRBJ2-2, with D tentatively TRBD1 (5 bases). This CDR3 comprises 15 residues. CDR1 SGHRS and CDR2 YFSETQ come from the germline V gene. The germline V and J ends were trimmed by 4 bases and 1 base, with 11 bases remaining between them.

The CDR3 loop reads CASSPSGTSGRLSYNEQFF. The CDR3 coding sequence is TGTGCCAGCAGTCCGTCCGGGACTAGCGGGAGATTGTCCTACAATGAGCAGTTCTTC. The rearrangement uses TRBV27 and TRBJ2-1, with TRBD2 matching over 14 bases. CDR3 length equals 19 residues. The V gene end was trimmed by 5 bases and the J gene end by 1 base; junction bases not matched to a gene: 10. The germline CDR1 and CDR2 sequences are MNHEY and SMNVEV (reference sequence).

V gene TRBV7-2 combines with J gene TRBJ2-5; unclear D gene. Germline CDR1 SGHTA, CDR2 FQGNSA. Between the trimmed V and J ends, which lost 4 bases and 5 bases, there was a span of 5 bases. This CDR3 is 11 amino acids long. CDR3 protein: CASSSWETQYF. The DNA for the CDR3 is TGTGCCAGCAGCTCTTGGGAGACCCAGTACTTC. The full variable domain, completed using reference TRBV7-2 and TRBJ2-5, is GAGVSQSPSNKVTEKGKDVELRCDPISGHTALYWYRQSLGQGLEFLIYFQGNSAPDKSGLPSDRFSAERTGGSVSTLTIQRTQQEDSAVYLCASSSWETQYFGPGTRLLVL.

This clone has just a few counts. The genes are TRBV15 and TRBJ2-1; the match to TRBD2 covers 7 bases. V lost 0 bases to trimming and J lost 9 bases; unmatched junction nucleotides: 5. This CDR3 has 14 amino acids. Per germline, CDR1 LNHNV and CDR2 YYDKDF (reference sequence). The CDR3 spells CATSRDGGEAEQFF. In nucleotides, the CDR3 is TGTGCCACCAGCAGAGATGGGGGGGAGGCTGAGCAGTTCTTC.

This clone was detected a few times. The genes are TRBV4-3 and TRBJ2-5; 9 nucleotides match TRBD1. This CDR3 has 13 residues. V shed 3 bases, J shed 5 bases, and the junction held 1 base outside the gene matches. Germline CDR1 is LGHNA and CDR2 is YSLEER. CDR3 in amino acids: CASSHDRGETQYF. The CDR3 DNA reads TGCGCCAGCAGCCATGACAGGGGGGAGACCCAGTACTTC.

The gene calls are TRBV7-2 and TRBJ2-5, with D perhaps TRBD1 (6 bases). Germline V gene data show CDR1 as SGHTA and CDR2 as FQGNSA. The CDR3 is 13 amino acids. The V and J ends lost 1 base and 3 bases respectively, with 6 bases between them. DNA for the CDR3: TGTGCCAGCAGCTTAGACAGGGAAGAGACCCAGTACTTC. Translating gives CASSLDREETQYF.

V is TRBV4-2 and J is TRBJ2-3; D may be TRBD2 (6 bases). CDR3 length: 15 amino acids. Trimming took off 3 bases at V and 4 bases at J, with 14 bases between the two ends. Germline CDR1 and CDR2: LGHNA and YNFKEQ. The CDR3 nucleotides are TGTGCCAGCAGCCAGGGAACGGGCGGGGCAGATACGCAGTATTTT. Residues: CASSQGTGGADTQYF.

This chain joins TRBV6-5 and TRBJ2-5; 7 bases agree with TRBD2. Germline assignment: CDR1 MNHEY and CDR2 SVGAGI. This CDR3 contains 16 residues. V shed 2 bases and J 5 bases; nucleotides not matched to a gene: 11. CDR3: CASSYGVPTSLETQYF. Here the CDR3 DNA reads TGTGCCAGCAGTTACGGAGTTCCGACTAGCCTGGAGACCCAGTACTTC.

This rearrangement joins TRBV14 to TRBJ1-4; tentative D call: TRBD1 (6 bases). The V end lost 4 bases, the J end lost 4 bases, and 13 bases lay between the germline ends. Looked up from germline, CDR1 is SGHDN and CDR2 is FVKESK. This CDR3 comprises 15 residues. CDR3 sequence: CASSPQGLGNEKLFF. The CDR3 DNA reads as TGTGCCAGCAGCCCCCAGGGGTTGGGTAATGAAAAACTGTTTTTT.

This chain links TRBV6-5 with TRBJ1-1, with TRBD1 matching over 10 bases. CDR1 and CDR2 from the germline V gene are MNHEY and SVGAGI. After removal of 0 bases from V and 6 bases from J, the junction contained 4 bases not matched to a gene. The CDR3 extends over 15 amino acids. CDR3 residues: CASSYSGQGMAEAFF. The CDR3 bases are TGTGCCAGCAGTTACTCGGGACAGGGGATGGCTGAAGCTTTCTTT.

This clone was detected a few times. The rearrangement links TRBV13 to TRBJ2-3, with D possibly being TRBD2 (6 bases). The CDR3 spans 16 residues. Germline V gives CDR1 PRHDT, CDR2 FYEKMQ (reference sequence). Trimming stripped 3 bases from V and 5 bases from J, with 18 bases between. This CDR3 is CASSFLRESQGDTQYF. The CDR3 nucleotides are TGTGCCAGCAGCTTCCTTCGGGAGAGCCAGGGAGATACGCAGTATTTT.

This chain links TRBV30 with TRBJ1-2; D might be TRBD1 (6 bases). With 4 bases removed from V and 2 bases from J, the gap between germline ends came to 11 bases. The CDR3 spans 13 residues. Germline V CDR1 and CDR2: GTSNPN, SVGIG (reference sequence). CDR3 bases: TGTGCCTGGACGACAGGCGCCAACTATGGCTACACCTTC. It is translated as CAWTTGANYGYTF.

The chain carries TRBV9 and TRBJ2-2; the D is unclear. This CDR3 contains 16 residues. Germline V gives CDR1 SGDLS, CDR2 YYNGEE. V was trimmed by 0 bases and J by 6 bases, leaving 15 bases between them. The CDR3 loop is CASSVEYIPRSGELFF. The CDR3 region has the DNA TGTGCCAGCAGCGTAGAATACATTCCAAGGTCCGGGGAGCTGTTTTTT.

V is TRBV27 and J is TRBJ1-4, with TRBD1 as a possible D gene (5 bases). Germline values: CDR1 MNHEY, CDR2 SMNVEV (reference sequence). This CDR3 region has 14 residues. V was shortened by 4 bases and J by 4 bases, with 10 bases between the two germline ends. CDR3: CASSSQGGNEKLFF. In nucleotides, the CDR3 is TGTGCCAGCAGTTCCCAGGGTGGTAATGAAAAACTGTTTTTT. Supplemented by reference TRBV27 and TRBJ1-4, the full variable domain reads EAQVTQNPRYLITVTGKKLTVTCSQNMNHEYMSWYRQDPGLGLRQIYYSMNVEVTDKGDVPEGYKVSRKEKRNFPLILESPSPNQTSLYFCASSSQGGNEKLFFGSGTQLSVL.

This chain links TRBV5-6 with TRBJ2-7; TRBD2 matches 9 bases. CDR1 SGHDT and CDR2 YYEEEE come from the germline V gene. This CDR3 region has 14 residues. Unmatched junction bases numbered 5, after V lost 0 bases and J lost 7 bases. In DNA form, the CDR3 reads TGTGCCAGCAGCTTGGAGGGCGGGAGGGGTGAGCAGTACTTC. Translating gives CASSLEGGRGEQYF.

This sequence joins TRBV3-1 (or the pseudogene TRBV3-2) and TRBJ2-7; the D is unclear. The CDR3 extends over 14 amino acids. Germline V gene data show CDR1 as LGHDT and CDR2 as YNNKEL (reference sequence). Trimming took off 0 bases at V and 3 bases at J, with 9 bases between the two ends. The CDR3 loop is CASSQDWPGYEQYF. The CDR3 DNA reads TGTGCCAGCAGCCAAGACTGGCCGGGCTACGAGCAGTACTTC.

The chain couples TRBV6-1 to TRBJ2-3; D gene unclear. V lost 5 bases, J lost 2 bases, and 11 bases lay in between. The CDR3 is 14 amino acids. In germline, CDR1 is MNHNS, CDR2 SASEGT. CDR3 coding DNA: TGTGCCAGCAGTTTCCCTACAGACACAGATACGCAGTATTTT. This gives the protein CASSFPTDTDTQYF.

The J gene is TRBJ2-6, the V gene TRBV5-1; D remains unclear. The CDR3 is 14 amino acids. Germline CDR1 is SGHRS and CDR2 is YFSETQ. V gave up 5 bases and J gave up 0 bases, with 6 bases separating them. The CDR3 sequence: CASSGSSGANVLTF. The CDR3 DNA follows: TGCGCCAGCAGTGGAAGCTCTGGGGCCAACGTCCTGACTTTC.

The chain joins TRBV7-8 to TRBJ2-1; 8 bases fit TRBD2. CDR3 length: 14 residues. J was trimmed by 9 bases and V by 5 bases; bases with no gene match: 9. Germline lookup yields CDR1 SGHVS and CDR2 FQNEAQ. The CDR3 loop is CASSPFGLAIEQFF. For the CDR3, the DNA is TGTGCCAGCAGCCCATTCGGACTAGCCATTGAGCAGTTCTTC. Based on the CDR3 plus reference TRBV7-8 and TRBJ2-1, the full variable domain is GAGVSQSPRYKVAKRGQDVALRCDPISGHVSLFWYQQALGQGPEFLTYFQNEAQLDKSGLPSDRFFAERPEGSVSTLKIQRTQQEDSAVYLCASSPFGLAIEQFFGPGTRLTVL.

This chain uses TRBV4-3 with TRBJ2-3; D gene uncertain. Germline loops: CDR1 LGHNA, CDR2 YSLEER. The CDR3 loop spans 13 amino acids. The V end lost 5 bases, the J end lost 0 bases, and 6 bases lay between the germline ends. CDR3 coding DNA: TGCGCCAGCAGCAAACAGAGCACAGATACGCAGTATTTT. The encoded protein is CASSKQSTDTQYF.

This clone came up a few times. The V and J genes are TRBV5-1 and TRBJ2-7; 7 positions agree with TRBD1. This CDR3 is built from 12 residues. Germline V gene data show CDR1 as SGHRS and CDR2 as YFSETQ. Germline trimming cut 3 bases from V and 6 bases from J; bases unmatched to any gene: 3. This chain's CDR3 is CASSSTGLEQYF. CDR3 DNA: TGCGCCAGCAGCTCGACAGGGCTCGAGCAGTACTTC. Full variable domain (missing parts from reference TRBV5-1 and TRBJ2-7): KAGVTQTPRYLIKTRGQQVTLSCSPISGHRSVSWYQQTPGQGLQFLFEYFSETQRNKGNFPGRFSGRQFSNSRSEMNVSTLELGDSALYLCASSSTGLEQYFGPGTRLTVT.

CDR3 sequence reads: CASSTGRGIYEQYF. The CDR3 region has the DNA TGTGCCAGCAGCACCGGGAGGGGAATCTACGAGCAGTACTTC. This chain connects TRBV7-2 to TRBJ2-7; 8 bases agree with TRBD2. The CDR3 is made up of 14 amino acids. Germline-derived CDR1 and CDR2 are SGHTA and FQGNSA. V lost 5 bases, J lost 3 bases, and 6 bases stayed unmatched.

The V call is TRBV7-9, the J call TRBJ2-4; D is undetermined. V lost 3 bases, J lost 5 bases, and 14 bases lay in between. Germline loops: CDR1 SEHNR, CDR2 FQNEAQ (reference sequence). CDR3 length: 15 residues. CDR3 coding DNA: TGTGCCAGCAGCTTTGGGCCCTCTTGGCAAAACATTCAGTACTTC. Translating gives CASSFGPSWQNIQYF.